The sequence of this T cell receptor beta chain was determined in a study of T cells in Graves' hyperthyroidism and ophthalmopathy. With 8 bases removed from V and 2 bases from J, the gap between germline ends came to 13 bases. This CDR3 is 14 amino acids long. Germline-derived CDR1 and CDR2 are MDHEN and SYDVKM. Uncontrolled infection, other autoimmune disease, pregnancy and lactation each barred patients from inclusion. There are a few counts of this clonotype. Amplified TCR beta CDR3 regions derived from RNA transcripts. Researchers ran a first-round RT-PCR on the TCR CDR3 using the HTBI primer set. From the multiplex PCR reads, TCRdb called clonotypes with MiXCR, one entry per CDR3 protein. The sample holds some 340,000 distinct CDR3 sequences, roughly 15% seen once.

The sequenced material came from blood. The receptor's source is a woman aged 40 to 49 with Graves' ophthalmopathy. V gene TRBV28 combines with J gene TRBJ1-5; D perhaps matches TRBD1 (6 bases). The CDR3 loop is CASGRGVGNQPQHF. In nucleotides, the CDR3 is TGTGCCAGCGGCAGGGGTGTCGGCAATCAGCCCCAGCATTTT.